This T cell receptor (beta chain) was recovered during a study of STAT5B mutations in CD4+ large granular lymphocyte leukemia. This CDR3 is built from 16 residues. Trimming left V 1 base short and J 0 bases short, with 10 bases between. CDR1 and CDR2 (germline): MNHNS, SASEGT. Sequencing was performed with immunoSEQ multiplex PCR; in TCRdb, only in-frame clones are kept and a portion is missing. The data hold approximately 40,000 clones, with 65% to 85% observed a single time. The chain employs TRBV6-1 and TRBJ1-3; D not certain. Sequencing used CD4+ T cells from blood buffy coats. The source is a human donor in good health. CDR3 loop: CASSEGRTRSGNTIYF. CDR3 nucleotides: TGTGCCAGCAGTGAAGGGCGGACCCGCTCTGGAAACACCATATATTTT.